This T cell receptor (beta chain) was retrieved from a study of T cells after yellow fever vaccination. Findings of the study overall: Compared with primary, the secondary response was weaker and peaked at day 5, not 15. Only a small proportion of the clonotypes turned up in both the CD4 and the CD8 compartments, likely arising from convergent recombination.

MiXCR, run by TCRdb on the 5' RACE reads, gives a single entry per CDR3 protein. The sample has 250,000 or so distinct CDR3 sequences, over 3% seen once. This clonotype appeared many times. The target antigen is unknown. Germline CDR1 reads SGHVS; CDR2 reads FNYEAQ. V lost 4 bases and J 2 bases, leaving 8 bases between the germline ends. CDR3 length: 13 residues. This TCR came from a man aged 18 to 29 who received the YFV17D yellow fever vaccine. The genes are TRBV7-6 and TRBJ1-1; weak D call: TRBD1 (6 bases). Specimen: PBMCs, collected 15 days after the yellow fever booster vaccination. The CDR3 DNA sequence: TGTGCCAGCAGCTGGGACATAAACACTGAAGCTTTCTTT. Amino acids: CASSWDINTEAFF.